The 9 T cell receptor beta chains given below trace back to one sample, sequenced in a study of T cell responses to AZD1222 COVID-19 vaccine. TCRdb's copy holds only in-frame clones and misses some; the assay was immunoSEQ multiplex PCR. The data contain tens of thousands of clones, 88% of them singletons. The material was peripheral blood, obtained on day 0 of AZD1222 vaccination. The receptors were sampled from an adult in good health.

The chain carries TRBV10-3 and TRBJ2-7, with 12 bases identical to TRBD2. CDR1 and CDR2 (germline): ENHRY, SYGVKD. The CDR3 is 17 amino acids. V shed 0 bases, J shed 3 bases, and the junction held 6 bases outside the gene matches. CDR3 sequence: CAISESVTSGSDYEQYF. The DNA of the CDR3 is TGTGCCATCAGTGAGTCTGTGACTAGCGGGAGTGACTACGAGCAGTACTTC.

The rearrangement joins TRBV6-1 to TRBJ1-3; D is unresolved. Trimming took 3 bases from V and 0 from J, leaving 12 bases between them. Germline V gene lookup returns CDR1 MNHNS and CDR2 SASEGT. The CDR3 consists of 16 residues. The CDR3 DNA sequence: TGTGCCAGCAGTGATGCCATCGCCCGCTCTGGAAACACCATATATTTT. Protein product: CASSDAIARSGNTIYF.

The chain couples TRBV7-9 to TRBJ1-4; the D is unclear. The CDR3 contains 15 residues. CDR1 and CDR2 from the germline V gene are SEHNR and FQNEAQ (reference sequence). The V end lost 3 bases, the J end lost 3 bases, and 11 bases lay between the germline ends. The CDR3 DNA is TGTGCCAGCAGCTTGATCGGCGGGGCTAATGAAAAACTGTTTTTT. It specifies CASSLIGGANEKLFF.

This chain connects TRBV28 to TRBJ2-2; D gene unclear. V lost 3 bases to trimming and J lost 6 bases, with 14 bases between them. This CDR3 is 15 amino acids long. Germline V gene lookup returns CDR1 MDHEN and CDR2 SYDVKM. The DNA of the CDR3 is TGTGCCAGCAGTTTGGTTCAGGTCTCTGCCGGGGAGCTGTTTTTT. Protein: CASSLVQVSAGELFF. The full variable domain, in which reference TRBV28 and TRBJ2-2 provide the parts outside the CDR3, is DVKVTQSSRYLVKRTGEKVFLECVQDMDHENMFWYRQDPGLGLRLIYFSYDVKMKEKGDIPEGYSVSREKKERFSLILESASTNQTSMYLCASSLVQVSAGELFFGEGSRLTVL.

The count of this clone is one. This sequence joins TRBV6-4 and TRBJ1-1; no definite D call. The V gene's germline CDR1 is MRHNA and CDR2 SNTAGT. The CDR3 sequence is 13 residues long. With 4 bases removed from V and 1 base from J, the gap between germline ends came to 7 bases. This chain's CDR3 is CASSVTTNTEAFF. The CDR3 coding sequence is TGTGCCAGCAGTGTTACAACGAACACTGAAGCTTTCTTT.

This clone was observed a single time. The chain links TRBV19 to TRBJ1-2; perhaps TRBD1 as D (5 bases). Trimming cost V 3 bases and J 5 bases, with 19 bases left between them. CDR3 size: 16 residues. Germline V gene sequence: CDR1 LNHDA, CDR2 SQIVND (reference sequence). CDR3 coding DNA: TGTGCCAGTAGTATGAGGCGCGCCGCCGGGGGGTATGGCTACACCTTC. Translating gives CASSMRRAAGGYGYTF.

This chain links TRBV11-1 with TRBJ1-1; TRBD1 matches at 8 bases. Germline CDR1 is SGHAT and CDR2 is FQDESV (reference sequence). V lost 6 bases and J lost 8; bases outside the gene matches: 8. The CDR3 loop spans 13 amino acids. The DNA for the CDR3 is TGTGCCAGCAGTCGGGACAGGATGGCAGAAGCTTTCTTT. Amino acids: CASSRDRMAEAFF.

J is TRBJ2-3 and V is TRBV6-4, with D possibly being TRBD2 (5 bases). Trimming removed 2 bases at V and 3 bases at J, with 6 bases between. The CDR3 sequence is 13 residues long. Germline V CDR1 and CDR2: MRHNA, SNTAGT. The CDR3 DNA sequence: TGTGCCAGCAGTGACCCGGGAACAGATACGCAGTATTTT. This codes for CASSDPGTDTQYF.

The genes are TRBV28 and TRBJ1-4; D remains unclear. The CDR3 consists of 16 residues. CDR1 and CDR2 (germline): MDHEN, SYDVKM. Trimming removed 3 bases from V and 3 bases from J, with 14 bases in between. The CDR3 nucleotides read TGTGCCAGCAGTTTTTCGAGGTTTAGGGCTAATGAAAAACTGTTTTTT. It codes for CASSFSRFRANEKLFF.